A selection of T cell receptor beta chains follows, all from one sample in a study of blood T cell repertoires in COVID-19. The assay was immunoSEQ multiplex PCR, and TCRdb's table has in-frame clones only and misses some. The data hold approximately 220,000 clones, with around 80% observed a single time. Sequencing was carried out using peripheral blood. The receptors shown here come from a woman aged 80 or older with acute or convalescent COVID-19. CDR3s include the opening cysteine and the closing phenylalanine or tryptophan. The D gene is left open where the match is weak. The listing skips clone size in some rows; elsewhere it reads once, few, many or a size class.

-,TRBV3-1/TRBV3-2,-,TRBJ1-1,TGTGCCAGCAGTCCACAGGATACTCAAACTGAAGCTTTCTTT,CASSPQDTQTEAFF
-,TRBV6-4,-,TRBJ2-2,TGTGCCAGCGCTCTCGGCGGGAACACCGGGGAGCTGTTTTTT,CASALGGNTGELFF
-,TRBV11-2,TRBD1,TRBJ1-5,TGTGCCAGCAGCTTCGTAGGGACAGGGGAAGAGCCCCAGCATTTT,CASSFVGTGEEPQHF
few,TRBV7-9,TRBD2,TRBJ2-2,TGTGCCAGCAGCTTAGGGAGACTAGCGGGAGTATGGACCGGGGAGCTGTTTTTT,CASSLGRLAGVWTGELFF
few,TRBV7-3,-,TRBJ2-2,TGTGCCAGCAGCTTCGCGGTGGGCACCGGGGAGCTGTTTTTT,CASSFAVGTGELFF
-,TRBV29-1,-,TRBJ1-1,TGCAGCGCTTCCGAGGGAGGGGGCACTGAAGCTTTCTTT,CSASEGGGTEAFF
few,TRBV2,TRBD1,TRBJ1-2,TGTGCCAGCAGTTCACAGGGGCCTCGGGGCTACACCTTC,CASSSQGPRGYTF
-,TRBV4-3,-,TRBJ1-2,TGCGCCAGCAGCCAAATCCCAGGTCACGGCTACACCTTC,CASSQIPGHGYTF
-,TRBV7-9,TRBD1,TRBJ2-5,TGTGCCAGCAGCGAACAGGGGGCGTCCGGGGAGACCCAGTACTTC,CASSEQGASGETQYF
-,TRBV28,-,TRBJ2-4,TGTGCCAGCAGTTCACCGGGACTGGGCGAAAACATTCAGTACTTC,CASSSPGLGENIQYF
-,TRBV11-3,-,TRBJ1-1,TGTGCCAGCACCCCACAGTGGAACACTGAAGCTTTCTTT,CASTPQWNTEAFF
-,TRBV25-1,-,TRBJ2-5,TGTGCCAGCAGTGAATCGAGACCCTCGGGAAAAGAGACCCAGTACTTC,CASSESRPSGKETQYF
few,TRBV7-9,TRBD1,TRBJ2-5,TGTGCCAGCAGCCCCAGGGGGCCCGAGACCCAGTACTTC,CASSPRGPETQYF
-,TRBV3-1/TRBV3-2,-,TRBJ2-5,TGTGCCAGCAGCCGGAGTAACGGGGAGAGGACCCAGTACTTC,CASSRSNGERTQYF